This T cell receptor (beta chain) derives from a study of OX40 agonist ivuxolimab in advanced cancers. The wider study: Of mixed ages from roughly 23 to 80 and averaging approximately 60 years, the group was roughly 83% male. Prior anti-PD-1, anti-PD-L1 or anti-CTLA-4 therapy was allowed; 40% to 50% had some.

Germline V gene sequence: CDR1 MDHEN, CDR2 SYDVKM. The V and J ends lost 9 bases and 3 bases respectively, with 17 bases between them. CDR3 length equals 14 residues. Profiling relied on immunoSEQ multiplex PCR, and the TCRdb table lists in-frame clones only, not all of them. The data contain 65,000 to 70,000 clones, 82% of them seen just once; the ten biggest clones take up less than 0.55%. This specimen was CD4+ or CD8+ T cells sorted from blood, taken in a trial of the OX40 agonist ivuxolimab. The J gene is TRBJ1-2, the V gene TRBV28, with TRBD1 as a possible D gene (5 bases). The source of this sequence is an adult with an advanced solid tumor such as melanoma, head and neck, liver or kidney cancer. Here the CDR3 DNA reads TGTGCCAGTTACCCCGGGACGGCCGACTATGGCTACACCTTC. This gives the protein CASYPGTADYGYTF.